The 9 T cell receptor beta chains listed next were all sequenced from one sample in a study of blood T cell repertoires in COVID-19. Assay: immunoSEQ multiplex PCR; the TCRdb copy retains only in-frame clones and omits some. Here the sample spans 85,000 to 130,000 clones, around 86% being singletons. Sequencing was carried out using peripheral blood. The receptor source for this set is a man aged 50-59 years with acute or convalescent COVID-19.

CDR3 protein: CASSLQGNYGYTF. The CDR3 DNA sequence: TGTGCCAGCAGCTTACAGGGCAACTATGGCTACACCTTC. The rearrangement links TRBV11-3 to TRBJ1-2; D is possibly TRBD1 (5 bases). Germline V CDR1 and CDR2: SGHNT, YENEEA. The V end was cut by 2 bases, the J end by 2 bases, with 6 bases between. The CDR3 sequence is 13 residues long.

The V gene is TRBV6-6, the J gene TRBJ2-5; 8 nucleotides align to TRBD2. This CDR3 comprises 14 residues. V lost 6 bases and J lost 4; bases outside the gene matches: 7. The germline V gene has CDR1 MNHNY and CDR2 SVGAGI (reference sequence). The CDR3 loop is CASSSTSVGETQYF. The DNA of the CDR3 is TGTGCCAGCAGCTCGACTAGCGTGGGAGAGACCCAGTACTTC.

The genes are TRBV12-3 or TRBV12-4 and TRBJ2-5, with 7 bases identical to TRBD2. There are 12 residues in the CDR3. J lost 7 bases, V lost 5 bases, and 4 bases had no gene match. CDR3 sequence reads: CASSPGLGTQYF. DNA of the CDR3: TGTGCCAGCAGTCCAGGACTAGGGACCCAGTACTTC.

The V gene is TRBV5-1, the J gene TRBJ1-1, with D possibly TRBD1 on 5 matching bases. V was pared by 4 bases and J by 0 bases, with 13 bases between. The germline V gene encodes CDR1 SGHRS and CDR2 YFSETQ. There are 15 residues in the CDR3. The CDR3 DNA reads as TGCGCCAGCAGCCCCAACGACAGAATGAACACTGAAGCTTTCTTT. Amino acid sequence: CASSPNDRMNTEAFF.

The V gene is TRBV28, the J gene TRBJ1-2, with a weak D call TRBD1 (6 bases). With 7 bases removed from V and 2 bases from J, the gap between germline ends came to 8 bases. CDR3 size: 12 residues. The V gene's germline CDR1 is MDHEN and CDR2 SYDVKM. CDR3: CASKGDNYGYTF. DNA of the CDR3: TGTGCCAGCAAGGGGGACAACTATGGCTACACCTTC.

V and J are TRBV7-2 and TRBJ1-1; TRBD1 matches 8 bases. V lost 4 bases to trimming and J lost 1 base; unmatched junction nucleotides: 5. The CDR3 is made up of 15 amino acids. Germline V lookup: CDR1 SGHTA, CDR2 FQGNSA. As DNA, the CDR3 is TGTGCCAGCAGCTCCCGGACAGGGAGGAACACTGAAGCTTTCTTT. This codes for CASSSRTGRNTEAFF.

The chain has TRBV6-6 and TRBJ1-5; tentative D call: TRBD1 (5 bases). Trimming removed 4 bases from V and 2 bases from J, with 12 bases in between. Germline V lookup: CDR1 MNHNY, CDR2 SVGAGI (reference sequence). CDR3 length: 15 residues. The DNA of the CDR3 is TGTGCCAGCAGTTCCTCGGGGGGAGGCAATCAGCCCCAGCATTTT. It translates to CASSSSGGGNQPQHF.

The CDR3, as DNA: TGTGCCAGCAGTTCCAGCGGGAGGCACTACAATGAGCAGTTCTTC. It is translated as CASSSSGRHYNEQFF. The J gene is TRBJ2-1, the V gene TRBV9; 9 bases map to TRBD2. CDR3 length: 15 residues. CDR1 and CDR2 from the germline V gene are SGDLS and YYNGEE. V shed 5 bases and J 3 bases; nucleotides not matched to a gene: 6.

The J gene is TRBJ2-7, the V gene TRBV7-9, with a possible D match to TRBD2 (5 bases). Germline values: CDR1 SEHNR, CDR2 FQNEAQ (reference sequence). Trimming removed 5 bases from V and 3 bases from J, with 14 bases in between. The CDR3 covers 14 residues. CDR3 sequence reads: CASSPGITLYEQYF. CDR3 coding DNA: TGTGCCAGCAGCCCGGGGATAACCCTCTACGAGCAGTACTTC.